What follows are 5 T cell receptor beta chains derived from one specimen sequenced in a study of patients and donors after allogeneic stem cell transplantation. In TCRdb, the RT-PCR reads were re-called with MiXCR into one record per CDR3 protein. The sample gives roughly 200,000 distinct CDR3 sequences, less than 50% of which show up once; roughly 12% is in the top ten. The sequenced material came from blood, either unsorted or a sorted T cell fraction (not recorded which). Source of these receptors: a human donor who was either an allogeneic HSCT recipient or a stem cell or donor lymphocyte infusion donor (not recorded which). It is not recorded whose cells these are; they may come from a transplant donor.

This clonotype has more than one count but fewer than ten. The chain carries TRBV15 and TRBJ1-1; D is undetermined. Per germline, CDR1 LNHNV and CDR2 YYDKDF (reference sequence). The CDR3 length is 13 residues. V lost 1 base, J lost 4 bases, and 7 bases lay in between. The CDR3 reads CATSRVRATEAFF. The CDR3 DNA follows: TGTGCCACCAGCAGAGTCCGAGCCACTGAAGCTTTCTTT. Supplemented by reference TRBV15 and TRBJ1-1, the full variable domain reads DAMVIQNPRYQVTQFGKPVTLSCSQTLNHNVMYWYQQKSSQAPKLLFHYYDKDFNNEADTPDNFQSRRPNTSFCFLDIRSPGLGDTAMYLCATSRVRATEAFFGQGTRLTVV.

This clonotype was counted a few times. This sequence joins TRBV28 and TRBJ1-2, with TRBD1 identical over 9 bases. In germline, CDR1 is MDHEN, CDR2 SYDVKM. The V and J ends lost 7 bases and 1 base, in that order; junction bases with no gene match: 7. CDR3 length equals 15 residues. The CDR3 reads CASTDRDRVNYGYTF. Here the CDR3 DNA reads TGTGCCAGCACCGACCGGGACAGGGTTAACTATGGCTACACCTTC.

The chain is built from TRBV12-3 or TRBV12-4 and TRBJ2-7, with D possibly TRBD1 on 6 matching bases. Trimming took off 3 bases at V and 3 bases at J, with 12 bases between the two ends. CDR3 length: 14 amino acids. The CDR3 sequence: CASSLAGVVYEQYF. The CDR3 coding sequence is TGTGCCAGCAGTTTGGCAGGGGTGGTCTACGAGCAGTACTTC.

This clonotype was seen many times. The chain is built from TRBV24-1 and TRBJ1-2; D gene ambiguous. The CDR3 length is 14 residues. Germline V CDR1 and CDR2: KGHDR, SFDVKD. V shed 4 bases and J shed 0 bases, with 8 bases lying between them. The CDR3 protein is CATSESAANYGYTF. The DNA for the CDR3 is TGTGCCACCAGTGAAAGCGCAGCTAACTATGGCTACACCTTC.

The rearrangement links TRBV2 to TRBJ1-5, with a possible D match to TRBD1 (5 bases). From germline, CDR1 is SNHLY and CDR2 FYNNEI. The V end was cut by 4 bases, the J end by 7 bases, with 14 bases between. The CDR3 has 14 residues. CDR3 DNA: TGTGCCAGCAGTGGTGGCAGGGAGGGGCAGCCCCAGCATTTT. Translation: CASSGGREGQPQHF.